Below, 10 T cell receptor beta chains from the same sample are listed, as sequenced in a study of shared clonotypes between healthy human individuals. Using immunoSEQ multiplex PCR, the repertoire was profiled, and TCRdb retains in-frame clones only, with some absent. This table has 1,500,000 or so clones, roughly 96% appearing once. Sequences were obtained from naive CD4+ T cells sorted from blood. Subset indicated: CD45RA+ positively selected. The receptors originated from a man in his thirties or forties in good health.

This chain connects TRBV2 to TRBJ2-4; 9 bases are a match to TRBD1. Trimming at V came to 7 bases and at J to 4 bases, leaving 2 bases not matched to a gene. The CDR3 runs to 13 residues. Germline-derived CDR1 and CDR2 are SNHLY and FYNNEI. CDR3 nucleotide sequence: TGTGCCAGCACCGACAGGGGGAAAAACATTCAGTACTTC. It codes for CASTDRGKNIQYF.

The chain recombines TRBV10-1 with TRBJ2-2, with D tentatively TRBD1 (5 bases). CDR1 is WNHNN, CDR2 SYGVQD, per germline (reference sequence). There are 13 residues in the CDR3. The ends were cut back, 5 bases at V and 5 bases at J, with 9 bases in the middle. The CDR3 here is CASSRHRTGELFF. Written as DNA, the CDR3 is TGCGCCAGCAGTCGACACAGGACCGGGGAGCTGTTTTTT.

The chain combines TRBV7-9 with TRBJ2-7, with no clear D. The germline V gene has CDR1 SEHNR and CDR2 FQNEAQ (reference sequence). CDR3 length equals 11 residues. V was clipped by 3 bases and J by 5 bases, with 5 bases between them. CDR3: CASSFGHEQYF. The CDR3 nucleotides are TGTGCCAGCAGCTTCGGTCACGAGCAGTACTTC. Full variable domain (rest looked up from reference TRBV7-9 and TRBJ2-7): DTGVSQNPRHKITKRGQNVTFRCDPISEHNRLYWYRQTLGQGPEFLTYFQNEAQLEKSRLLSDRFSAERPKGSFSTLEIQRTEQGDSAMYLCASSFGHEQYFGPGTRLTVT.

DNA for the CDR3: TGTGCCAGCAGCGCACGGGAGGCAGGGGGCGTCACTGTCTACGAGCAGTACTTC. Translated: CASSAREAGGVTVYEQYF. The chain combines TRBV7-9 with TRBJ2-7; TRBD1 might be the D (8 bases). CDR3 length: 18 amino acids. V was shortened by 5 bases and J by 3 bases, with 26 bases between the two germline ends. Germline-derived CDR1 and CDR2 are SEHNR and FQNEAQ (reference sequence).

The chain links TRBV9 to TRBJ2-1, with D maybe TRBD1 (6 bases). Per germline, CDR1 SGDLS and CDR2 YYNGEE. CDR3 length equals 18 residues. V lost 0 bases to trimming and J lost 0 bases, with 16 bases between them. The CDR3 spells CASSVAQGSYSSYNEQFF. The CDR3 bases are TGTGCCAGCAGCGTAGCACAGGGCTCGTACAGCTCCTACAATGAGCAGTTCTTC.

This chain connects TRBV10-3 to TRBJ1-3, with TRBD1 matching over 7 bases. Germline V gene sequence: CDR1 ENHRY, CDR2 SYGVKD. This CDR3 is 17 amino acids long. With V trimmed by 6 bases and J by 0 bases, 11 bases remained unmatched. CDR3 coding DNA: TGTGCCATCAGGCCAGGGGGTTTCGGAGTCTCTGGAAACACCATATATTTT. Translated: CAIRPGGFGVSGNTIYF.

The chain couples TRBV19 to TRBJ2-7; no firm D call. The germline gives CDR1 LNHDA, CDR2 SQIVND (reference sequence). V shed 1 base and J shed 7 bases, with 11 bases lying between them. The CDR3 totals 13 residues. The CDR3: CASSIVEGTEQYF. The DNA for the CDR3 is TGTGCCAGTAGTATAGTAGAAGGAACGGAGCAGTACTTC.

The chain links TRBV27 to TRBJ2-3, with TRBD2 matching 9 bases. The CDR3 spans 17 residues. Germline values: CDR1 MNHEY, CDR2 SMNVEV (reference sequence). V lost 3 bases, J lost 5 bases, and 12 bases stayed unmatched. CDR3 sequence: CASSLRSIAGEGDTQYF. The CDR3 DNA reads TGTGCCAGCAGTTTGCGCTCTATAGCGGGAGAAGGAGATACGCAGTATTTT.

The chain combines TRBV27 with TRBJ2-7; 9 bases line up with TRBD2. The CDR3 extends over 19 amino acids. Germline lookup yields CDR1 MNHEY and CDR2 SMNVEV (reference sequence). Losses at the gene ends were 2 bases for V and 2 bases for J; bases not matched to a gene: 16. The DNA for the CDR3 is TGTGCCAGCAGTTTAAGGTTGGCATTCGTAGCGGGAGCGCCCTACGAGCAGTACTTC. This translates into CASSLRLAFVAGAPYEQYF.

The chain combines TRBV6-1 with TRBJ2-5, with D possibly TRBD2 on 6 matching bases. Germline V lookup: CDR1 MNHNS, CDR2 SASEGT. The V end was cut by 8 bases, the J end by 2 bases, with 18 bases between. The CDR3 extends over 15 amino acids. In DNA, the CDR3 is TGTGCCAGCCGAAGGTGGGACTCCTATCAAGAGACCCAGTACTTC. Translated: CASRRWDSYQETQYF.